These T cell receptor beta chains were read from a single sample in a study of blood T cell repertoires in COVID-19. Only in-frame clones appear in the TCRdb table, and some are missing; sequencing was by immunoSEQ multiplex PCR. The repertoire holds about 230,000 clones, with approximately 88% as singletons. The sequenced material came from PBMCs or T cells enriched from blood (not recorded which). All receptors come from a woman in her 30s who had been exposed to COVID-19. Each CDR3 is given with its conserved first and last residue. D genes are given only for firm matches. Clone size is not always given. Where it is, it says once, few, many or a class for expanded clones.

CDR3nt	CDR3aa	d_gene	v_gene	j_gene	abundance
TGTGCCAGCAGTGAAGGAGGCCTCTATGGCTACACCTTC	CASSEGGLYGYTF	-	TRBV6-1	TRBJ1-2	-
TGTGCCAGCTCAGCCGAGACATCGAACACTGAAGCTTTCTTT	CASSAETSNTEAFF	-	TRBV18	TRBJ1-1	few
TGTGCCAGCAGTGAGGGACAGGGTAATTCACCCCTCCACTTT	CASSEGQGNSPLHF	TRBD1	TRBV2	TRBJ1-6	-
TGTGCCAGCAGCTTACTTTTCGGGACAGGGTCCTCTGGGGCCAACGTCCTGACTTTC	CASSLLFGTGSSGANVLTF	TRBD1	TRBV7-9	TRBJ2-6	-
TGTGCCAGCAGCGCGGACAGGGGGCGGGGTGGCTACACCTTC	CASSADRGRGGYTF	TRBD1	TRBV4-2	TRBJ1-2	-
TGTGCCAGCAGCCAAGGTCAAGCGCACGGCTGGAATGAGCAGTTCTTC	CASSQGQAHGWNEQFF	-	TRBV14	TRBJ2-1	-
TGCGCCAGCAGCACGGGACTAGCGGAGGGTAACTACGAGCAGTACTTC	CASSTGLAEGNYEQYF	TRBD2	TRBV5-1	TRBJ2-7	-
TGTGCCAGCAGCCCCCATAGCGGGAACTCCTACAATGAGCAGTTCTTC	CASSPHSGNSYNEQFF	TRBD2	TRBV9	TRBJ2-1	-
TGTGCCAGTAGTATAGAGGGACTGCTAAATGAAAAACTGTTTTTT	CASSIEGLLNEKLFF	-	TRBV19	TRBJ1-4	-
TGCGCCAGCAGCTTATCAGGGGTGGTAGCGGGAGCCACAAGCACAGATACGCAGTATTTT	CASSLSGVVAGATSTDTQYF	TRBD2	TRBV5-1	TRBJ2-3	-
TGTGCCTGGATGGGGCAGGCCATGGACACCTTC	CAWMGQAMDTF	-	TRBV30	TRBJ1-2	-
TGTGCCAGCAGCCCGGGGACAGGACCCGCAGGGAACACTGAAGCTTTCTTT	CASSPGTGPAGNTEAFF	TRBD1	TRBV7-9	TRBJ1-1	-
TGTGCCAGCAGTGAAGGCGGACTAGGGTACCAAGAGACCCAGTACTTC	CASSEGGLGYQETQYF	TRBD2	TRBV2	TRBJ2-5	-
TGTGCCAGCAGCTTGCATGTGACGGGAGGCGTTGAGACCCAGTACTTC	CASSLHVTGGVETQYF	TRBD2	TRBV5-6	TRBJ2-5	-
TGTGCCATCAGTGAGTCGAAGGGGGCGAGCTCCTACGAGCAGTACTTC	CAISESKGASSYEQYF	TRBD1	TRBV10-3	TRBJ2-7	once
TGTGCCAGCAGTCCCCTTGGGACAGGGGGTGAAAAACTGTTTTTT	CASSPLGTGGEKLFF	TRBD1	TRBV28	TRBJ1-4	-
TGTGCTAGTGGTCCAAGTTCAGGGTCCTATGGCTACACCTTC	CASGPSSGSYGYTF	-	TRBV12-5	TRBJ1-2	-
TGTGCCAGCTCACCCGGACTAGCGGGAAACTCCGAGCAGTACTTC	CASSPGLAGNSEQYF	TRBD2	TRBV18	TRBJ2-7	-
TGCGCCAGCAGCTTGGGGACAGGGATCGGGGAGCTGTTTTTT	CASSLGTGIGELFF	TRBD1	TRBV5-1	TRBJ2-2	-
TGTGCCAGTACCCCAAGTTCGGGTTACGAGCAGTACTTC	CASTPSSGYEQYF	-	TRBV3-1/TRBV3-2	TRBJ2-7	-
TGTGCCAGCAGCAGGGGACAGACTTCTGGAAACACCATATATTTT	CASSRGQTSGNTIYF	TRBD1	TRBV5-4	TRBJ1-3	-
TGTGCCACCAGCAGGGGCGGGTCGGGGTTGAATTCACCCCTCCACTTT	CATSRGGSGLNSPLHF	-	TRBV15	TRBJ1-6	-
TGTGCCAGCAAGCTTCGGGGGGGCTTGAACACTGAAGCTTTCTTT	CASKLRGGLNTEAFF	-	TRBV5-6	TRBJ1-1	-
TGCGCCACTTCAGGGGGCTCGGAGACCCAGTACTTC	CATSGGSETQYF	TRBD1	TRBV5-1	TRBJ2-5	-
TGCAGCCCCTTTGGGACAGCTATGAACACTGAAGCTTTCTTT	CSPFGTAMNTEAFF	TRBD1	TRBV29-1	TRBJ1-1	-
TGTGCCAGCAGCCAGGGTCCCCAAGAGACCCAGTACTTC	CASSQGPQETQYF	-	TRBV7-9	TRBJ2-5	-
TGCGCCAGCAGCCTCCCGGGACAGGGCGGCACCGGGGAGCTGTTTTTT	CASSLPGQGGTGELFF	TRBD1	TRBV4-1	TRBJ2-2	-
TGTGCCAGCAGTTACCGACAGGGTGATAATTCACCCCTCCACTTT	CASSYRQGDNSPLHF	TRBD1	TRBV6-5	TRBJ1-6	-
TGTGCCAGCTCACCTCTCCAGGCCTTTTCCTACGAGCAGTACTTC	CASSPLQAFSYEQYF	-	TRBV18	TRBJ2-7	-
TGTGCCACCAGCAGCTTAACAGGGGGGACCGCCGAGCAGTACTTC	CATSSLTGGTAEQYF	TRBD1	TRBV15	TRBJ2-7	-